The 7 T cell receptor beta chains below come from one sample, sequenced in a study of cytomegalovirus exposure and HLA in healthy donors. PCR used 60 Vbeta primers and 13 Jbeta primers. Assay: immunoSEQ multiplex PCR; the TCRdb copy retains only in-frame clones and omits some. The sample lists 210,000 or so clones; about 90% were seen once. Sequencing input: PBMCs. These receptors were obtained from a man in his thirties or forties in good health and CMV-seronegative.

The chain has TRBV5-1 and TRBJ2-2; the D gene is possibly TRBD1 (6 bases). Germline V gives CDR1 SGHRS, CDR2 YFSETQ. CDR3 length: 16 amino acids. Trimming cost V 4 bases and J 5 bases, with 18 bases left between them. The CDR3 coding sequence is TGCGCCAGCAGCCCCGTCAGGGGTGTTAGGACCGGGGAGCTGTTTTTT. Translation gives CASSPVRGVRTGELFF.

This clone was seen a handful of times. The chain links TRBV11-2 to TRBJ1-1; TRBD1 agrees at 7 bases. CDR3 length: 15 residues. The V gene end was trimmed by 3 bases and the J gene end by 4 bases; junction bases not matched to a gene: 8. The germline V gene encodes CDR1 SGHAT and CDR2 FQNNGV. The CDR3 here is CASSLGQGVGTEAFF. CDR3 DNA: TGTGCCAGCAGCTTGGGGCAGGGGGTAGGCACTGAAGCTTTCTTT.

The chain has TRBV27 and TRBJ2-3; 7 bases align to TRBD1. Unmatched junction bases numbered 9, after V lost 4 bases and J lost 8 bases. Germline lookup yields CDR1 MNHEY and CDR2 SMNVEV (reference sequence). This CDR3 has 14 amino acids. This CDR3 reads CASSYQRTGGTQYF. The CDR3 nucleotides are TGTGCCAGCAGTTATCAACGGACAGGAGGTACGCAGTATTTT.

This chain links TRBV11-3 with TRBJ2-5; 7 nucleotides agree with TRBD1. The J call may be mistaken, given a closer DNA end match to TRBJ2-7. The CDR3 runs to 13 residues. Germline V CDR1 and CDR2: SGHNT, YENEEA. CDR3 coding DNA: TGTGCCAGCAGCCCCCGGACAGGCTACGAGCAGTACTTC. Encoded protein: CASSPRTGYEQYF.

This sequence joins TRBV7-2 and TRBJ1-2, with D unresolved. With 6 bases removed from V and 8 bases from J, the gap between germline ends came to 22 bases. CDR1 and CDR2 from the germline V gene are SGHTA and FQGNSA. There are 15 residues in the CDR3. DNA for the CDR3: TGTGCCAGCAGTTCGGGCCCGGGATCCGCGGGGGGCTACACCTTC. It translates to CASSSGPGSAGGYTF.

The V and J genes are TRBV4-2 and TRBJ1-1, with D unclear. CDR1 is LGHNA and CDR2 is YNFKEQ in the germline V gene. The ends were cut back, 0 bases at V and 1 base at J, with 9 bases in the middle. This CDR3 contains 15 residues. The CDR3 region has the DNA TGTGCCAGCAGCCAAGATACTGAGGGGAACACTGAAGCTTTCTTT. It yields the protein CASSQDTEGNTEAFF.

This clone has a handful of counts. The rearrangement uses TRBV28 and TRBJ2-7; 9 positions agree with TRBD1. Germline V CDR1 and CDR2: MDHEN, SYDVKM. The CDR3 runs 17 residues. The ends lost 4 bases at V and 3 bases at J; junction bases unmatched: 13. The CDR3 DNA is TGTGCCAGCAGTTATCACTTAACAGGGGGCAGAGGCTACGAGCAGTACTTC. It codes for CASSYHLTGGRGYEQYF.